These 26 T cell receptor beta chains share one sample of origin, sequenced in a study of T cell responses to AZD1222 COVID-19 vaccine. Sequencing used immunoSEQ multiplex PCR; TCRdb keeps in-frame clones, though not all of them. Of 120,000 to 150,000 clones listed, around 90% are singletons. Sequencing was performed on peripheral blood, taken 28 days after the second dose of the MenACWY control vaccine. All receptors derive from an adult who received the MenACWY meningococcal vaccine as a control.

The chain recombines TRBV3-1 (or the pseudogene TRBV3-2) with TRBJ1-2, with 8 bases matching TRBD1. The germline V gene encodes CDR1 LGHDT and CDR2 YNNKEL (reference sequence). The CDR3 extends over 14 amino acids. The junction had 7 bases not matched to a gene; V was cut back by 2 bases and J by 8 bases. The CDR3 nucleotides are TGTGCCAGCAGCCAATGGCAGGGGGCTTTCGGCTACACCTTC. Translated, it gives CASSQWQGAFGYTF.

A remark on this clone: At the DNA level, this CDR3 is encoded by other sequences in the same sample as well. This chain links TRBV7-2 with TRBJ2-7; the match to TRBD1 covers 7 bases. With 3 bases clipped from V and 4 bases from J, the junction kept 9 bases outside the gene matches. The CDR3 sequence is 15 residues long. CDR1 is SGHTA and CDR2 is FQGNSA in the germline V gene. The DNA of the CDR3 is TGTGCCAGCAGCTTGGGGACAGCGGCCGGGTACGAGCAGTACTTC. Its translation: CASSLGTAAGYEQYF. The variable domain in full, completed from reference TRBV7-2 and TRBJ2-7, reads GAGVSQSPSNKVTEKGKDVELRCDPISGHTALYWYRQSLGQGLEFLIYFQGNSAPDKSGLPSDRFSAERTGGSVSTLTIQRTQQEDSAVYLCASSLGTAAGYEQYFGPGTRLTVT.

For this clone: Other DNA sequences in the sample encode the same CDR3. The V call is TRBV5-1, the J call TRBJ2-5; possibly TRBD1 for D (6 bases). Per germline, CDR1 SGHRS and CDR2 YFSETQ. The CDR3 sequence is 13 residues long. V was shortened by 4 bases and J by 2 bases, with 9 bases between the two germline ends. The CDR3 DNA follows: TGCGCCAGCAGCCTAGGACAGCAAGAGACCCAGTACTTC. Translating gives CASSLGQQETQYF.

The rearrangement uses TRBV10-3 and TRBJ1-1, with a weak D call TRBD1 (6 bases). Germline assignment: CDR1 ENHRY and CDR2 SYGVKD. V lost 6 bases, J lost 4 bases, and 18 bases lay in between. The CDR3 has 15 residues. This chain's CDR3 is CAIRTYGGQGTEAFF. CDR3 nucleotides: TGTGCCATCAGGACCTATGGGGGGCAGGGCACTGAAGCTTTCTTT.

This sequence joins TRBV15 and TRBJ2-3; TRBD2 matches 10 bases. Germline-derived CDR1 and CDR2 are LNHNV and YYDKDF (reference sequence). The CDR3 has 18 amino acids. V gave up 0 bases and J gave up 0 bases; unmatched junction bases: 6. CDR3 DNA sequence: TGTGCCACCAGCAGAGACGCGGGACTAGCGACTAGCACAGATACGCAGTATTTT. This translates into CATSRDAGLATSTDTQYF.

The chain combines TRBV7-9 with TRBJ2-5, with a tentative D call TRBD2 (5 bases). The CDR3 spans 13 residues. CDR1 is SEHNR and CDR2 is FQNEAQ in the germline V gene (reference sequence). Trimming pared 0 bases from V and 3 bases from J, leaving 5 bases between. CDR3 amino acids: CASSLAGKETQYF. For the CDR3, the DNA is TGTGCCAGCAGCTTAGCCGGGAAAGAGACCCAGTACTTC.

The chain joins TRBV15 to TRBJ1-3, with D hard to call. There are 15 residues in the CDR3. V lost 2 bases and J 2 bases, leaving 10 bases between the germline ends. In germline, CDR1 is LNHNV, CDR2 YYDKDF (reference sequence). The CDR3 here is CATSRFAVTGNTIYF. CDR3 DNA sequence: TGTGCCACCAGCAGATTCGCAGTGACTGGAAACACCATATATTTT.

This clone was counted a single time. V usage is TRBV7-9 and J usage is TRBJ1-4, with D maybe TRBD1 (5 bases). This CDR3 region has 16 residues. Germline CDR1 reads SEHNR; CDR2 reads FQNEAQ (reference sequence). Between the trimmed V and J ends, which lost 5 bases and 3 bases, there was a span of 16 bases. In nucleotides, the CDR3 is TGTGCCAGCAGCCTTCCGCGGAGGGGCGCTAATGAAAAACTGTTTTTT. It yields the protein CASSLPRRGANEKLFF. The full variable domain, with the rest looked up from reference TRBV7-9 and TRBJ1-4, is DTGVSQNPRHKITKRGQNVTFRCDPISEHNRLYWYRQTLGQGPEFLTYFQNEAQLEKSRLLSDRFSAERPKGSFSTLEIQRTEQGDSAMYLCASSLPRRGANEKLFFGSGTQLSVL.

V gene TRBV4-1 combines with J gene TRBJ1-1; D perhaps matches TRBD1 (6 bases). The CDR3 is 15 amino acids. Trimming took 1 base from V and 4 from J, leaving 13 bases between them. The germline gives CDR1 MGHRA, CDR2 YSYEKL. The CDR3 sequence is CASSQVGALSTEAFF. The CDR3 DNA reads TGCGCCAGCAGCCAAGTGGGGGCGCTTAGCACTGAAGCTTTCTTT.

The chain employs TRBV6-2 or TRBV6-3 and TRBJ2-3; 14 nucleotides align to TRBD2. V lost 0 bases, J lost 0 bases, and 5 bases stayed unmatched. The CDR3 extends over 19 amino acids. The germline V gene encodes CDR1 MNHEY and CDR2 SVGEGT. CDR3 amino acids: CASSYSGLAGGFSTDTQYF. In DNA, the CDR3 is TGTGCCAGCAGTTACTCCGGACTAGCGGGAGGCTTTAGCACAGATACGCAGTATTTT.

The chain couples TRBV4-3 to TRBJ1-6; 7 bases line up with TRBD1. Germline V gene sequence: CDR1 LGHNA, CDR2 YSLEER. J gave up 9 bases and V 3 bases, and 8 bases lay outside the gene matches. The CDR3 runs to 15 residues. The CDR3: CASSQEGQETSPLHF. As DNA, the CDR3 is TGCGCCAGCAGCCAGGAAGGACAGGAAACTTCACCCCTCCACTTT.

The chain recombines TRBV28 with TRBJ1-2; a weak D match, TRBD1 (5 bases). The CDR3 extends over 14 amino acids. The germline gives CDR1 MDHEN, CDR2 SYDVKM. V lost 9 bases to trimming and J lost 5 bases, with 19 bases between them. CDR3 DNA sequence: TGTGCCAGTGACACGTCGGGGACCCAGTATGGCTACACCTTC. Its protein is CASDTSGTQYGYTF.

This sequence joins TRBV5-4 and TRBJ1-2; 7 bases are a match to TRBD1. V lost 2 bases and J lost 4; bases outside the gene matches: 5. The germline V gene has CDR1 SGHNT and CDR2 YYREEE (reference sequence). The CDR3 is made up of 14 amino acids. CDR3 amino acids: CASSLNRGAYGYTF. The CDR3 nucleotides read TGTGCCAGCAGCTTAAACAGGGGAGCCTATGGCTACACCTTC.

The chain uses TRBV4-1 and TRBJ1-5; D gene ambiguous. Germline CDR1 and CDR2: MGHRA and YSYEKL. V lost 1 base and J lost 0, with 7 bases in between. CDR3 size: 15 residues. CDR3 protein: CASSQGAYSNQPQHF. CDR3 sequence (DNA): TGCGCCAGCAGCCAAGGAGCATATAGCAATCAGCCCCAGCATTTT.

The chain links TRBV2 to TRBJ2-5; the D is unclear. This CDR3 contains 13 residues. The V gene lost 4 bases and the J gene lost 4 bases, with 10 bases spanning the gap. Germline V gene sequence: CDR1 SNHLY, CDR2 FYNNEI. The CDR3 DNA is TGTGCCAGCAGTGGCCTAGACGGAGAGACCCAGTACTTC. Its translation is CASSGLDGETQYF.

The V and J genes are TRBV10-3 and TRBJ1-1; 7 nucleotides match TRBD1. The CDR3 totals 14 residues. The ends lost 4 bases at V and 4 bases at J; junction bases unmatched: 6. The V gene's germline CDR1 is ENHRY and CDR2 SYGVKD. The CDR3 loop reads CAISGTTGTTEAFF. The CDR3 DNA sequence: TGTGCCATCAGTGGGACGACAGGGACCACTGAAGCTTTCTTT.

Notes on this clone: Other DNA sequences from this sample encode an identical CDR3 as well. The chain combines TRBV11-3 with TRBJ2-5; D unclear. Germline V gene data show CDR1 as SGHNT and CDR2 as YENEEA. The ends were cut back, 0 bases at V and 5 bases at J, with 4 bases in the middle. The length of the CDR3 is 12 residues. The CDR3 reads CASSLDRETQYF. In DNA, the CDR3 is TGTGCCAGCAGCTTAGATAGGGAGACCCAGTACTTC.

The V gene is TRBV10-3, the J gene TRBJ1-5, with TRBD1 identical over 8 bases. The junction had 6 bases not matched to a gene; V was cut back by 0 bases and J by 2 bases. Germline V gives CDR1 ENHRY, CDR2 SYGVKD. The CDR3 length is 17 residues. DNA for the CDR3: TGTGCCATCAGTGAGTCCGGCAGGGGGCACGGCAATCAGCCCCAGCATTTT. Translating gives CAISESGRGHGNQPQHF.

The chain employs TRBV6-5 and TRBJ2-4, with D hard to call. The CDR3 length is 13 residues. Germline V gene lookup returns CDR1 MNHEY and CDR2 SVGAGI. Trimming removed 6 bases from V and 1 base from J, with 7 bases in between. DNA of the CDR3: TGTGCCAGCAGCCTAGGGGCCAAAAACATTCAGTACTTC. It codes for CASSLGAKNIQYF.

This chain links TRBV12-5 with TRBJ1-1; maybe TRBD1 (5 bases). Trimming cost V 0 bases and J 3 bases, with 14 bases left between them. CDR1 and CDR2 (germline): LGHNT, FRNRAP. This CDR3 comprises 16 residues. In DNA, the CDR3 is TGTGCTAGTGGTTTGGTACAAAGCGACAGCGACACTGAAGCTTTCTTT. It yields the protein CASGLVQSDSDTEAFF.

The chain uses TRBV5-4 and TRBJ2-3, with D perhaps TRBD1 (6 bases). The CDR3 length is 14 residues. V was cut by 1 base and J by 2 bases, with 8 bases left in between. Germline loops: CDR1 SGHNT, CDR2 YYREEE (reference sequence). DNA for the CDR3: TGTGCCAGCAGCTTGCAGGGGAACACAGATACGCAGTATTTT. Its translation: CASSLQGNTDTQYF. Together with reference TRBV5-4 and TRBJ2-3, the CDR3 gives the full variable domain: ETGVTQSPTHLIKTRGQQVTLRCSSQSGHNTVSWYQQALGQGPQFIFQYYREEENGRGNFPPRFSGLQFPNYSSELNVNALELDDSALYLCASSLQGNTDTQYFGPGTRLTVL.

The rearrangement uses TRBV18 and TRBJ2-1; either TRBD1 or TRBD2 may fit D (5 bases each). Germline V gives CDR1 KGHSH, CDR2 LQKENI. V was shortened by 1 base and J by 3 bases, with 10 bases between the two germline ends. The CDR3 totals 15 residues. The CDR3 DNA sequence: TGTGCCAGCTCACCACAGGGGACCCTCTACAATGAGCAGTTCTTC. Translating it yields CASSPQGTLYNEQFF.

The V and J genes are TRBV29-1 and TRBJ1-1; D is unresolved. The CDR3 runs to 11 residues. Looked up from germline, CDR1 is SQVTM and CDR2 is ANQGSEA. V lost 5 bases and J 4 bases, leaving 8 bases between the germline ends. The DNA for the CDR3 is TGCAGCGTTCTAAGGACCACTGAAGCTTTCTTT. This encodes CSVLRTTEAFF. The variable domain in full, completed from reference TRBV29-1 and TRBJ1-1, reads SAVISQKPSRDICQRGTSLTIQCQVDSQVTMMFWYRQQPGQSLTLIATANQGSEATYESGFVIDKFPISRPNLTFSTLTVSNMSPEDSSIYLCSVLRTTEAFFGQGTRLTVV.

The chain carries TRBV11-2 and TRBJ1-1; D remains unclear. V lost 1 base and J 5 bases, leaving 8 bases between the germline ends. The germline gives CDR1 SGHAT, CDR2 FQNNGV. This CDR3 has 13 amino acids. The CDR3 DNA reads TGTGCCAGCAGCTTAGGGAGTAAGACTGAAGCTTTCTTT. Encoded protein: CASSLGSKTEAFF.

This chain uses TRBV10-3 with TRBJ1-4; TRBD1 might be the D (5 bases). V lost 5 bases, J lost 3 bases, and 10 bases lay in between. The germline V gene has CDR1 ENHRY and CDR2 SYGVKD. The CDR3 is 14 residues long. Written as DNA, the CDR3 is TGTGCCATCAGTAGGGACGGACCTAATGAAAAACTGTTTTTT. Translated: CAISRDGPNEKLFF.

CDR3 amino acids: CASSLASQGVDEQYF. The CDR3 coding sequence is TGTGCCAGCAGCTTAGCTTCTCAGGGGGTGGACGAGCAGTACTTC. The chain is built from TRBV7-2 and TRBJ2-7, with 7 bases matching TRBD1. Germline assignment: CDR1 SGHTA and CDR2 FQGNSA. V trimming: 0 bases; J trimming: 5 bases; junction bases outside the gene matches: 7. The CDR3 runs 15 residues.